This TCR beta chain comes out of a study of blood T cell repertoires in COVID-19. Study-level information: Sources were T cells, B-cell-depleted T cells, or PBMCs; the material itself was cDNA or gDNA.

Original methodology: By means of reference gene primer amplification, nucleated cell counts were estimated. The method was immunoSEQ multiplex PCR; TCRdb's version includes in-frame clones alone and lacks a portion of them. Clone size and the V and J calls come from that table; the DNA yielded D and trimming. The sample lists around 200,000 clones, approximately 82% occurring once. The source is a woman in her fifties or sixties with acute or convalescent COVID-19. Sequenced input: peripheral blood.

The CDR3 protein is CASSLQGGGRETQYF. CDR3 nucleotides: TGTGCCAGCAGCCTACAGGGAGGCGGGAGGGAGACCCAGTACTTC. The gene calls are TRBV27 and TRBJ2-5, with 8 bases fitting TRBD2. In germline, CDR1 is MNHEY, CDR2 SMNVEV (reference sequence). J lost 5 bases, V lost 6 bases, and 11 bases had no gene match. The CDR3 runs 15 residues.